Listed here is a single T cell receptor beta chain. This CDR3 has 15 amino acids. The V gene end was trimmed by 0 bases and the J gene end by 4 bases; junction bases not matched to a gene: 6. Germline V gene lookup returns CDR1 GTSNPN and CDR2 SVGIG (reference sequence). Assay: immunoSEQ multiplex PCR; the TCRdb copy retains only in-frame clones and omits some. This table holds 90,000 to 100,000 clones, roughly 79% found once. The data originate from a study of PD-1 blockade in classical Hodgkin lymphoma. Each and every patient relapsed after autologous stem cell transplantation, and patients got differing brentuximab vedotin exposure.

This TCR was sampled from a human donor with classical Hodgkin lymphoma. The specimen comprised peripheral blood mononuclear cells (PBMCs), sampled before the second cycle of nivolumab. V gene TRBV30 combines with J gene TRBJ2-5; 9 bases agree with TRBD2. The CDR3 here is CAWSVKLAGTETQYF. The CDR3 DNA is TGTGCCTGGAGTGTTAAGCTAGCGGGAACAGAGACCCAGTACTTC.